This T cell receptor beta chain was documented in a study of CD8 T cells in Susac syndrome. Trimming pared 6 bases from V and 4 bases from J, leaving 18 bases between. In germline, CDR1 is SQVTM, CDR2 ANQGSEA. The CDR3 contains 14 residues. RNA totalling roughly 0.45 to 1 ug underwent reverse transcription with random hexamers. TCRdb analysed the immunoSEQ multiplex PCR reads with MiXCR anew, one entry per CDR3 protein. The repertoire holds some 260,000 distinct CDR3 sequences, over 85% seen once, with about 0.07% in the top ten. The multiple sclerosis control group comprised treatment-naive patients with stable or active relapsing-remitting disease.

The sample comprised CD4+ T cells from PBMCs. This clonotype was obtained from a human donor with multiple sclerosis. The V and J genes are TRBV29-1 and TRBJ2-5, with D tentatively TRBD1 (5 bases). The CDR3 protein is CSVTGSSLGETQYF. CDR3 in DNA: TGCAGCGTCACAGGTTCAAGTTTGGGAGAGACCCAGTACTTC.